This TCR beta chain was identified during a study of naive and memory T cell subsets. Germline assignment: CDR1 MNHEY and CDR2 SMNVEV (reference sequence). V shed 6 bases, J shed 3 bases, and the junction held 15 bases outside the gene matches. CDR3 length: 17 residues. The beta constant-region primer was an equimolar mix of two oligonucleotides covering TRBC1 and TRBC2. Ligated cDNA was amplified by four rounds of PCR with nested alpha and beta constant-region primers and SP2. Using its own MiXCR run on the UMI-ligation and nested PCR reads, TCRdb lists one record per CDR3 protein. This sample has some 30,000 distinct CDR3 sequences, with roughly 18% found just once.

The receptor was isolated from a human donor in good health. J is TRBJ1-1 and V is TRBV27; 8 bases fit TRBD1. The sequenced material came from effector memory CD4+ T cells from blood. Described subset: effector memory, CD45RA- CD27-. CDR3 sequence reads: CASRYTGGQGWYTEAFF. CDR3 bases: TGTGCCAGCAGATATACTGGCGGACAGGGTTGGTACACTGAAGCTTTCTTT.